This TCR beta chain is from a study of response to subunit inactivated influenza vaccine. Study results and limitations: Authors suggested each seasonal influenza vaccination recruits few new T cells.

As regards this clonotype: Its antigen is not known.

The V end was cut by 4 bases, the J end by 5 bases, with 11 bases between. From germline, CDR1 is SNHLY and CDR2 FYNNEI. This CDR3 spans 13 amino acids. TCRdb redid the calling of the RT-PCR reads with MiXCR, one entry per CDR3 protein. The table lists 650,000 to 800,000 distinct CDR3 sequences, around 18% of them singletons. This sequence joins TRBV2 and TRBJ2-5; D not resolved. Specimen: PBMCs from blood, collected about 5 days after vaccination. The TCR comes from a man aged 50-60 years who received an inactivated influenza vaccine. CDR3 sequence: CASSARTTETQYF. The CDR3, as DNA: TGTGCCAGCAGTGCTAGGACGACTGAGACCCAGTACTTC.